This T cell receptor beta chain appears in the sequencing data of a study of T-cell memory formation after mild COVID-19. This clonotype was recorded many times. Its antigen is still unknown. Whole-study findings and limits: Whether day 37 second-wave clones are SARS-CoV-2-specific was not confirmed.

5'RACE with constant-segment primers built TCRalpha and TCRbeta cDNA libraries with UMIs. TCRdb ran MiXCR on the 5' RACE reads and lists one entry per CDR3 protein. The top ten clones hold 12% of a sample with about 160,000 distinct CDR3 sequences, roughly 30% of them seen once. V shed 3 bases, J shed 5 bases, and the junction held 6 bases outside the gene matches. CDR1 and CDR2 (germline): SGHRS, YFSETQ. This CDR3 is built from 14 residues. The sample taken for sequencing was PBMCs or a T cell subset sorted from them (not recorded which). The rearrangement joins TRBV5-1 to TRBJ2-7; 9 nucleotides match TRBD1. This TCR was sampled from an adult woman who had mild COVID-19 (a few samples of this study predate the infection). Cell type and time point are not known. This CDR3 reads CASSSDRGRDEQYF. In DNA, the CDR3 is TGCGCCAGCAGCTCGGACAGGGGCAGGGACGAGCAGTACTTC. Full variable domain (missing parts from reference TRBV5-1 and TRBJ2-7): KAGVTQTPRYLIKTRGQQVTLSCSPISGHRSVSWYQQTPGQGLQFLFEYFSETQRNKGNFPGRFSGRQFSNSRSEMNVSTLELGDSALYLCASSSDRGRDEQYFGPGTRLTVT.